This entry is about one T cell receptor (beta chain). Its antigen is still unknown. These data belong to a study of cytomegalovirus exposure and HLA in healthy donors. Looking at the study overall: From about 200 million T cells, an earlier analysis saw approximately 110 million unique TCR beta sequences. Broader study findings: An analysis was carried out later, and it reportedly showed fewer N-insertions in an Asian-associated ancestry cluster than the roughly 700-donor mean. A later analysis revealed that TCR association rates differed between HLA loci, peaking at DRB1 and bottoming out at HLA-C. A cluster of highly shared sequence variants was likely a sequencing artifact.

The V segment lost 2 bases and the J segment 6 bases; nucleotides outside the gene matches: 6. This CDR3 contains 14 residues. The primer mix had 60 Vbeta and 13 Jbeta primers. Sequenced by immunoSEQ multiplex PCR; TCRdb stores in-frame clones only, minus some. The profile covers more than 95,000 clones, with around three quarters appearing a single time and about 9.4% taken by the ten largest. This receptor was taken from a young woman in good health and CMV-seropositive. This chain joins TRBV5-3 and TRBJ1-2; 8 bases agree with TRBD1. TRBV5-3 is an ORF; its function is uncertain. The sequenced sample consisted of PBMCs. The CDR3 loop reads CARSFDQGANGYTF. CDR3 DNA sequence: TGTGCCAGAAGCTTCGACCAGGGGGCGAATGGCTACACCTTC.